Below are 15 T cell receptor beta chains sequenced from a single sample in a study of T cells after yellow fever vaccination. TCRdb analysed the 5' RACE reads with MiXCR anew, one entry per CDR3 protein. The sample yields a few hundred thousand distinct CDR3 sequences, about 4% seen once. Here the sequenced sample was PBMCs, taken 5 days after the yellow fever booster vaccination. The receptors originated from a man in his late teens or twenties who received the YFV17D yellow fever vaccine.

In DNA, the CDR3 is TGTGCCAGCAGTGAGCTAGGCTATGGCTACACCTTC. This translates into CASSELGYGYTF. V is TRBV7-3 and J is TRBJ1-2; D gene ambiguous. The CDR3 runs 12 residues. Deletions cut 6 bases from V and 4 bases from J, with 9 bases between. Germline CDR1 reads SGHTA; CDR2 reads FQGTGA.

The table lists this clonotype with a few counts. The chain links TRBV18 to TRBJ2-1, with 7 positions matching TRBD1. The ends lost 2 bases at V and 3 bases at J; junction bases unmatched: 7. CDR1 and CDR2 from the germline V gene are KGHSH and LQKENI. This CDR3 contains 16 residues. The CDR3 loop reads CASSPNRGRGYNEQFF. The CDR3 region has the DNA TGTGCCAGCTCACCAAACAGGGGCCGAGGCTACAATGAGCAGTTCTTC. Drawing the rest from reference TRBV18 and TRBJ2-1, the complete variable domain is NAGVMQNPRHLVRRRGQEARLRCSPMKGHSHVYWYRQLPEEGLKFMVYLQKENIIDESGMPKERFSAEFPKEGPSILRIQQVVRGDSAAYFCASSPNRGRGYNEQFFGPGTRLTVL.

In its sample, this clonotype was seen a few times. This chain's CDR3 is CASSSGGGPDRYGYTF. The DNA of the CDR3 is TGTGCCAGCAGCTCGGGCGGGGGGCCAGACCGGTATGGCTACACCTTC. The chain employs TRBV7-9 and TRBJ1-2; D might be TRBD1 (6 bases). Trimming removed 4 bases at V and 5 bases at J, with 20 bases between. The CDR3 covers 16 residues. Per germline, CDR1 SEHNR and CDR2 FQNEAQ (reference sequence).

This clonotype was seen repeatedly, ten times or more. CDR3 bases: TGCGCCAGCAGCTCACAAATCCAAGAGACCCAGTACTTC. It specifies CASSSQIQETQYF. This rearrangement joins TRBV5-1 to TRBJ2-5; unclear D gene. Trimming shortened V by 3 bases and J by 1 base, and 7 bases separated the two germline ends. The CDR3 is 13 amino acids. CDR1 and CDR2 (germline): SGHRS, YFSETQ.

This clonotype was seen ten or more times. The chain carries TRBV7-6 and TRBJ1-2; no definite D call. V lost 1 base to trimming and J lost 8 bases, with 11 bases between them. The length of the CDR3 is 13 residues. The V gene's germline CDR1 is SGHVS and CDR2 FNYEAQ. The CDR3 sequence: CASSLERGRGYTF. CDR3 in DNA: TGTGCCAGCAGCTTAGAGCGGGGTAGAGGCTACACCTTC.

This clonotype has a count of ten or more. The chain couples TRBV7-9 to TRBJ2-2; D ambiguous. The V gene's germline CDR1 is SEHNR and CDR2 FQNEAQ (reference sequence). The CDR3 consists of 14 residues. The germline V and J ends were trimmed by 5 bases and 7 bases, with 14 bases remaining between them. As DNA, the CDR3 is TGTGCCAGCAGCACAACCCGAGGCTACGGGGAGCTGTTTTTT. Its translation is CASSTTRGYGELFF.

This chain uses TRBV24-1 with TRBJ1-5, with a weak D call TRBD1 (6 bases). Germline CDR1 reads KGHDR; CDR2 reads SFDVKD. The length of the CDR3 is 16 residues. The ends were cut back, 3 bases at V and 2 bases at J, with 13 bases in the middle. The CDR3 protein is CATSDPRGGGNQPQHF. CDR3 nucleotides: TGTGCCACCAGTGATCCCAGGGGAGGAGGCAATCAGCCCCAGCATTTT.

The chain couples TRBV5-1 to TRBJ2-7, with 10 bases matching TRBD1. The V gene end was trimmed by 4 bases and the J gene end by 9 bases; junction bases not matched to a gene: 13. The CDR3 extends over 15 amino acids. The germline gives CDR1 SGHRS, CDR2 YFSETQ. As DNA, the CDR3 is TGCGCCAGCAGCCCAGAACCGGGACAGGGGACAGCGCAGTACGTC. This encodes CASSPEPGQGTAQYV.

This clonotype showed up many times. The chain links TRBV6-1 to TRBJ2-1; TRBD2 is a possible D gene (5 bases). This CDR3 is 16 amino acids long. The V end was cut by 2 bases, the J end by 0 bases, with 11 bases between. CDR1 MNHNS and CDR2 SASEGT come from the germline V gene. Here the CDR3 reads CASSEYRTASYNEQFF. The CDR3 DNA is TGTGCCAGCAGTGAATATAGGACTGCCTCCTACAATGAGCAGTTCTTC.

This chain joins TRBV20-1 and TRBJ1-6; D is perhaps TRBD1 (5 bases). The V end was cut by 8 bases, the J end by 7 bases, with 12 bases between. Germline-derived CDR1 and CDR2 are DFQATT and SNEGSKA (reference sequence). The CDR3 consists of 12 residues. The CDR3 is CSSQGGNSPLHF. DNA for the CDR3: TGCAGTAGTCAGGGAGGGAATTCACCCCTCCACTTT.

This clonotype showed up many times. Here the CDR3 DNA reads TGCAGTGCTCGTCGGGGCACTAGCCAAGAGACCCAGTACTTC. Its translation: CSARRGTSQETQYF. V is TRBV20-1 and J is TRBJ2-5; the D call may be TRBD1 or TRBD2 (5 bases each). In germline, CDR1 is DFQATT, CDR2 SNEGSKA (reference sequence). The length of the CDR3 is 14 residues. With 5 bases removed from V and 1 base from J, the gap between germline ends came to 14 bases.

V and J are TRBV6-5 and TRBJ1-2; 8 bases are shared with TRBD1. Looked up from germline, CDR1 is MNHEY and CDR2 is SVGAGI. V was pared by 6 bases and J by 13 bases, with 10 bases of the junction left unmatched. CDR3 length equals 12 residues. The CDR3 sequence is CASSAHRTGGTF. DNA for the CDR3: TGTGCCAGCAGCGCACACCGAACAGGGGGCACCTTC.

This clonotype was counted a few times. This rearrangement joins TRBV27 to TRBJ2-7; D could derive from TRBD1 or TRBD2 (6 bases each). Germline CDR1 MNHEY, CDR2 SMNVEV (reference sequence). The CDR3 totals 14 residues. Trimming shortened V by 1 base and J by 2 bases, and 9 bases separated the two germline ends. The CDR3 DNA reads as TGTGCCAGCAGTTTATTAGGGGGGCCCTACGAGCAGTACTTC. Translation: CASSLLGGPYEQYF.

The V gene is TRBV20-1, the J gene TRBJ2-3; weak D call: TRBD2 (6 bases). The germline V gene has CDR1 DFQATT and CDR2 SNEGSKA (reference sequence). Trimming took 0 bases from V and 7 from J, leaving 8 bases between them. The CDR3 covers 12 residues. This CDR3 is CSAREGRYTQYF. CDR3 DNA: TGCAGTGCTAGAGAAGGGAGGTATACGCAGTATTTT.

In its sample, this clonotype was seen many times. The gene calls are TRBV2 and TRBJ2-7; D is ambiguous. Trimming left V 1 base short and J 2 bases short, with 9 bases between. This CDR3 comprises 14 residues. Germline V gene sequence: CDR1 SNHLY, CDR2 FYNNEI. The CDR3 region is CASSEDHFTYEQYV. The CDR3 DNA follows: TGTGCCAGCAGTGAAGATCACTTCACCTACGAGCAGTACGTC.